This TCR beta chain appears in the sequencing data of a study of memory CD4+ T cells and cytomegalovirus serostatus. Study-wide results and limits: The CMV-associated TCR signature appears largely within the CD4+ memory repertoire.

The method was immunoSEQ multiplex PCR; TCRdb's version includes in-frame clones alone and lacks a portion of them. The repertoire consists of some 66,000 clones, with about three quarters occurring once and the leading ten covering about 4.3%. The CDR3 contains 16 residues. Trimming stripped 0 bases from V and 0 bases from J, with 9 bases between. The V gene's germline CDR1 is LNHDA and CDR2 SQIVND (reference sequence). The sort gate was single viable CD3+CD4+CD8-CD45RO+ cells for memory CD4+ T cells. Turning to this clone: As yet, its antigen is unknown.

The sample was memory CD4+ T cells from blood. This chain links TRBV19 with TRBJ1-5, with unresolved D. The sequence was collected from an adult in good health and CMV-seropositive. CDR3 DNA sequence: TGTGCCAGTAGTATAGAGGCCATTAATAGCAATCAGCCCCAGCATTTT. This gives the protein CASSIEAINSNQPQHF.